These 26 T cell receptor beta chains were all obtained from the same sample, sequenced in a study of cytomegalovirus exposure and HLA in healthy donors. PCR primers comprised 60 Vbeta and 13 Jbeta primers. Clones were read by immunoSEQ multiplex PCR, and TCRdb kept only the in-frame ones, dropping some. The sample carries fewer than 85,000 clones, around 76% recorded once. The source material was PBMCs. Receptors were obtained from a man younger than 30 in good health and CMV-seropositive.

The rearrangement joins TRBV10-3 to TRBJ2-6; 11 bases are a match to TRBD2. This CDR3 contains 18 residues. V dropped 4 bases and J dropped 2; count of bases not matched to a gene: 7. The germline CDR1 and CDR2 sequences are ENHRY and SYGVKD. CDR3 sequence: CAISASLAGGAGANVLTF. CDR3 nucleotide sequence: TGTGCCATCAGTGCGAGCCTAGCGGGAGGCGCTGGGGCCAACGTCCTGACTTTC.

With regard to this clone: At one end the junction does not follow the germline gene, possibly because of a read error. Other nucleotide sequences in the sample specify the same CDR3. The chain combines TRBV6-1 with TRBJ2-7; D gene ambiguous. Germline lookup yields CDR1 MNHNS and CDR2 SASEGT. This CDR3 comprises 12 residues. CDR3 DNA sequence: TGTGCCAGCAGTGAAGCCTACTACGAGCAGTACTTT. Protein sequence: CASSEAYYEQYF.

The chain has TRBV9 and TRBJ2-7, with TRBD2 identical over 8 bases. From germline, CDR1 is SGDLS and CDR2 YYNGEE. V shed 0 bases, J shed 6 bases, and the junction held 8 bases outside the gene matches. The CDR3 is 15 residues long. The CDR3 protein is CASSVDGRATREQYF. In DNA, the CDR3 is TGTGCCAGCAGCGTAGACGGGAGGGCAACTCGCGAGCAGTACTTC.

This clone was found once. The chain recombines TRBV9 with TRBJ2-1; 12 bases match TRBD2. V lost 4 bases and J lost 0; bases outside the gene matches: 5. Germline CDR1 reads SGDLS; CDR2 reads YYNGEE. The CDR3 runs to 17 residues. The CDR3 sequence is CASSPRTSGASYNEQFF. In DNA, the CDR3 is TGTGCCAGCAGCCCGCGGACTAGCGGGGCCTCCTACAATGAGCAGTTCTTC. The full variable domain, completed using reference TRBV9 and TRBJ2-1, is DSGVTQTPKHLITATGQRVTLRCSPRSGDLSVYWYQQSLDQGLQFLIQYYNGEERAKGNILERFSAQQFPDLHSELNLSSLELGDSALYFCASSPRTSGASYNEQFFGPGTRLTVL.

The CDR3 sequence: CSVDKGARDEQFF. For the CDR3, the DNA is TGCAGCGTTGATAAGGGGGCGCGAGATGAGCAGTTCTTC. The genes are TRBV29-1 and TRBJ2-1; 7 nucleotides match TRBD1. This CDR3 spans 13 amino acids. Germline CDR1 and CDR2: SQVTM and ANQGSEA. The junction had 7 bases not matched to a gene; V was cut back by 3 bases and J by 8 bases.

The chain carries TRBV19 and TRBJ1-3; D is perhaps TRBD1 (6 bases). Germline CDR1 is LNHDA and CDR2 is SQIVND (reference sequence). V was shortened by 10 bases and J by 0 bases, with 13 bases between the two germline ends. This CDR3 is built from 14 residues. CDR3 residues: CATVDRSSGNTIYF. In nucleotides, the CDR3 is TGTGCCACGGTGGACAGAAGCTCTGGAAACACCATATATTTT.

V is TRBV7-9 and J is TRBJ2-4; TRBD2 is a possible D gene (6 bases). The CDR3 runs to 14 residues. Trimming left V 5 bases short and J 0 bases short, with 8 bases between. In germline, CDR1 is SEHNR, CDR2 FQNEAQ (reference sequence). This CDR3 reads CASSTGLAKNIQYF. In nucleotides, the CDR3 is TGTGCCAGCAGCACGGGACTAGCCAAAAACATTCAGTACTTC.

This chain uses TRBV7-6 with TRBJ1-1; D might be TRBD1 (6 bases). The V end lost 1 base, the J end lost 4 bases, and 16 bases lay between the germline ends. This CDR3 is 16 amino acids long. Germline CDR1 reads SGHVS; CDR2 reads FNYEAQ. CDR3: CASSLVTGSGGTEAFF. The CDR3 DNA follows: TGTGCCAGCAGCTTAGTAACAGGGAGTGGTGGCACTGAAGCTTTCTTT.

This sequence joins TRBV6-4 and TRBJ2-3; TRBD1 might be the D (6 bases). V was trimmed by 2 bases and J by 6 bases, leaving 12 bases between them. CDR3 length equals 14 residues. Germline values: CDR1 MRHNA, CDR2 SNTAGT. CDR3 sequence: CASSDLAGDDTQYF. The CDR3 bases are TGTGCCAGCAGTGACCTCGCAGGGGACGATACGCAGTATTTT.

The CDR3: CATSRVGGIMFF. CDR3 nucleotide sequence: TGTGCCACCAGCAGAGTTGGGGGGATTATGTTCTTC. V gene TRBV15 combines with J gene TRBJ2-1, with D possibly being TRBD2 (6 bases). The CDR3 contains 12 residues. V shed 1 base and J shed 15 bases, with 13 bases lying between them. Germline V gives CDR1 LNHNV, CDR2 YYDKDF (reference sequence).

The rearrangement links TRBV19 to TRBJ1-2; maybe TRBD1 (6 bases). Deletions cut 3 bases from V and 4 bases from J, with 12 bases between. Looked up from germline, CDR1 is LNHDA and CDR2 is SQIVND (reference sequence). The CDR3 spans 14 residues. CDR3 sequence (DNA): TGTGCCAGTAGTATGGGGGCAGGACCCTATGGCTACACCTTC. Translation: CASSMGAGPYGYTF.

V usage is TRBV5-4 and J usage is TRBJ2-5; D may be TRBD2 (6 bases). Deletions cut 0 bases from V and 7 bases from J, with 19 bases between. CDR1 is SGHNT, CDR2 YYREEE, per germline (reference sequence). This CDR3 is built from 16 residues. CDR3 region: CASSLGAGPPRGTQYF. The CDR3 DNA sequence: TGTGCCAGCAGCTTGGGGGCGGGACCTCCCCGGGGGACCCAGTACTTC.

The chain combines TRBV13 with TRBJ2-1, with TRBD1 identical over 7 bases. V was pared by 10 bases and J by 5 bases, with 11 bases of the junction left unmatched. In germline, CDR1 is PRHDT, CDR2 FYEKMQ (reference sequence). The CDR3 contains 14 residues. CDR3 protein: CATEGGPSNNEQFF. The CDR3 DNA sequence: TGTGCCACAGAAGGGGGCCCATCCAACAATGAGCAGTTCTTC.

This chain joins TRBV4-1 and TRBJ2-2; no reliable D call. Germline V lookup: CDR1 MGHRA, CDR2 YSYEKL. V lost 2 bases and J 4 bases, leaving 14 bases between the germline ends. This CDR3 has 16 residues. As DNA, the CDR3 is TGCGCCAGCAGCCAAATCGACTTAATGGTCACCGGGGAGCTGTTTTTT. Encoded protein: CASSQIDLMVTGELFF.

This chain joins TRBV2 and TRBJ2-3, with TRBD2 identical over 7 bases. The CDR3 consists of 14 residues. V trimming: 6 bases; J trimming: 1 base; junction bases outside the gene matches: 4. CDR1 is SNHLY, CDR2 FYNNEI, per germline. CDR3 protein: CASSSREGTDTQYF. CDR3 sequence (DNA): TGTGCCAGCAGCTCCCGGGAGGGCACAGATACGCAGTATTTT. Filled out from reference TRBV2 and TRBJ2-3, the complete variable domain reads EPEVTQTPSHQVTQMGQEVILRCVPISNHLYFYWYRQILGQKVEFLVSFYNNEISEKSEIFDDQFSVERPDGSNFTLKIRSTKLEDSAMYFCASSSREGTDTQYFGPGTRLTVL.

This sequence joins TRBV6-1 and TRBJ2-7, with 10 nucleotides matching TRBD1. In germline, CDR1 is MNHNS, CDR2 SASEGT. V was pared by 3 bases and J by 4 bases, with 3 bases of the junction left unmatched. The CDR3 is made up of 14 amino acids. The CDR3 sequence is CASSETGGGYEQYF. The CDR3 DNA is TGTGCCAGCAGTGAGACAGGGGGCGGATACGAGCAGTACTTC.

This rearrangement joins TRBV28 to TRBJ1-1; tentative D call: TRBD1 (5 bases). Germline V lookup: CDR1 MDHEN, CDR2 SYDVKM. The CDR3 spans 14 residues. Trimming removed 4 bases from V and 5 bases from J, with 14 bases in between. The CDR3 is CASSSPAGRTEAFF. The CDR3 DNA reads TGTGCCAGCAGTTCCCCCGCGGGGCGAACTGAAGCTTTCTTT.

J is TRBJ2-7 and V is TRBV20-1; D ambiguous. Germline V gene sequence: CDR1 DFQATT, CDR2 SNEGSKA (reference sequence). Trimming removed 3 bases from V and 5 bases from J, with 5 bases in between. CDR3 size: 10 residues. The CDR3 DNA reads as TGCAGTGCTAGGGGCAACGAGCAGTACTTC. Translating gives CSARGNEQYF.

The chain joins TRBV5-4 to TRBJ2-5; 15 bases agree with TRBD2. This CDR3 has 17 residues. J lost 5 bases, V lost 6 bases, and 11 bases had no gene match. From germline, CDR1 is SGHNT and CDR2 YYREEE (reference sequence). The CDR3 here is CASTIGGLAGGWETQYF. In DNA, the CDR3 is TGTGCCAGCACGATCGGGGGACTAGCGGGAGGATGGGAGACCCAGTACTTC.

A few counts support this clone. CDR3 coding DNA: TGTGCCAGCCGCCCACGACAGAGCAATCAGCCCCAGCATTTT. Protein: CASRPRQSNQPQHF. This rearrangement joins TRBV27 to TRBJ1-5; tentatively, D is TRBD1 (5 bases). The CDR3 runs to 14 residues. CDR1 MNHEY and CDR2 SMNVEV come from the germline V gene (reference sequence). The V and J ends lost 8 bases and 1 base respectively, with 12 bases between them.

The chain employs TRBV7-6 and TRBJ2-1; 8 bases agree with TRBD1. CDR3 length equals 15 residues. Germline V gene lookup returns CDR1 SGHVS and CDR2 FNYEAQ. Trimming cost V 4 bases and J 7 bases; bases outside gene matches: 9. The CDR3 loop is CASSSRGPPSNEQFF. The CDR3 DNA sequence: TGTGCCAGCAGCTCCAGGGGGCCGCCTTCGAATGAGCAGTTCTTC. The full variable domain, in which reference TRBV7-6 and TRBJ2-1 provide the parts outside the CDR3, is GAGVSQSPRYKVTKRGQDVALRCDPISGHVSLYWYRQALGQGPEFLTYFNYEAQQDKSGLPNDRFSAERPEGSISTLTIQRTEQRDSAMYRCASSSRGPPSNEQFFGPGTRLTVL.

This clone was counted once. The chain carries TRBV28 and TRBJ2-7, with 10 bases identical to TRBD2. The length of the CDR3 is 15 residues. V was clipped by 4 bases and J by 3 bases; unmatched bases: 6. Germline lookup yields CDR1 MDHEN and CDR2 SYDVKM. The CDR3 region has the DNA TGTGCCAGCAGTTCGGGACTAGCGAATGGCTACGAGCAGTACTTC. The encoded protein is CASSSGLANGYEQYF.

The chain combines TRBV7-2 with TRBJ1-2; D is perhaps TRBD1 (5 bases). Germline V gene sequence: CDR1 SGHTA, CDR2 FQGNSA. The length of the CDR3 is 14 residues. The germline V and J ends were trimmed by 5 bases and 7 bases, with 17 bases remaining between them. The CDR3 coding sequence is TGTGCCAGCAGCACCGCAGGGAGGCGGCCTGGCTACACCTTC. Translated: CASSTAGRRPGYTF.

The CDR3 DNA reads as TGTGCCAGTAGTACTCCGCGGATCTCGGGTGGCTACACCTTC. Protein product: CASSTPRISGGYTF. This chain connects TRBV19 to TRBJ1-2; D uncertain. V gave up 4 bases and J gave up 7 bases, with 16 bases separating them. This CDR3 is built from 14 residues. Per germline, CDR1 LNHDA and CDR2 SQIVND (reference sequence). The full variable domain, completed using reference TRBV19 and TRBJ1-2, is DGGITQSPKYLFRKEGQNVTLSCEQNLNHDAMYWYRQDPGQGLRLIYYSQIVNDFQKGDIAEGYSVSREKKESFPLTVTSAQKNPTAFYLCASSTPRISGGYTFGSGTRLTVV.

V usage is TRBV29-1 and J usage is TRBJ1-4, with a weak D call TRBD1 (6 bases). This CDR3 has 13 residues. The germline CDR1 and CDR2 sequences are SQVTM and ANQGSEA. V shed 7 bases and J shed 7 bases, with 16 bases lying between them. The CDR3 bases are TGCAGCGCTGGCAGGGGCGGTGGTGAAAAACTGTTTTTT. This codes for CSAGRGGGEKLFF.

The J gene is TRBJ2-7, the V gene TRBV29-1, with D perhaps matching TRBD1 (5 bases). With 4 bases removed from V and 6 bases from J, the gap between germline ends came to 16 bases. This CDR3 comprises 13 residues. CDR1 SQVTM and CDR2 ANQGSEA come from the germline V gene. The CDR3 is CSVAPRVRGEQYF. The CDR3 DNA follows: TGCAGCGTTGCCCCCAGGGTACGAGGCGAGCAGTACTTC.